These 6 T cell receptor beta chains came from one sample sequenced in a study of blood T cell repertoires in COVID-19. Using immunoSEQ multiplex PCR, the repertoire was profiled, and TCRdb retains in-frame clones only, with some absent. The sample yields about 140,000 clones, 70% to 85% seen once. Sequences were obtained from PBMCs or T cells enriched from blood (not recorded which). The source of these receptors is a woman between 18 and 30 years old who had been exposed to COVID-19.

This sequence joins TRBV30 and TRBJ2-1; 9 positions match TRBD1. J gave up 7 bases and V 5 bases, and 0 bases lay outside the gene matches. Germline V gene lookup returns CDR1 GTSNPN and CDR2 SVGIG (reference sequence). The CDR3 covers 11 residues. The CDR3 nucleotides read TGTGCCTGGGGACAGGGGAATGAGCAGTTCTTC. Translated: CAWGQGNEQFF.

The CDR3, as DNA: TGTGCCAGCAGCTTAATCGGTCGGACAGGCCAACAAGAGACCCAGTACTTC. It encodes CASSLIGRTGQQETQYF. The chain uses TRBV5-5 and TRBJ2-5; 7 bases agree with TRBD1. This CDR3 has 17 amino acids. V dropped 2 bases and J dropped 2; count of bases not matched to a gene: 12. Germline loops: CDR1 SGHKS, CDR2 YYEKEE (reference sequence).

The J gene is TRBJ2-1, the V gene TRBV19; 11 nucleotides align to TRBD2. The CDR3 covers 18 residues. Germline V gene lookup returns CDR1 LNHDA and CDR2 SQIVND (reference sequence). Unmatched junction bases numbered 10, after V lost 2 bases and J lost 4 bases. Here the CDR3 DNA reads TGTGCCAGTAGTATAACCCACCGCGGACTAGCGGGTTACAATGAGCAGTTCTTC. Its protein is CASSITHRGLAGYNEQFF.

CDR3 coding DNA: TGTGCCAGCAGTCCGAGGGAAAACACTGAAGCTTTCTTT. Encoded protein: CASSPRENTEAFF. The rearrangement joins TRBV12-3 or TRBV12-4 to TRBJ1-1; D remains unclear. The CDR3 sequence is 13 residues long. Trimming left V 5 bases short and J 2 bases short, with 9 bases between.

The rearrangement uses TRBV28 and TRBJ1-1; no firm D call. CDR1 is MDHEN and CDR2 is SYDVKM in the germline V gene. Trimming removed 5 bases from V and 4 bases from J, with 8 bases in between. CDR3 length: 12 residues. The CDR3, as DNA: TGTGCCAGCAGTCCCACTTTCACTGAAGCTTTCTTT. Protein sequence: CASSPTFTEAFF.

Details on this clone: A junction boundary mismatches the germline segment, possibly from a read error. V is TRBV12-3 or TRBV12-4 and J is TRBJ1-1; 8 bases map to TRBD1. The CDR3 runs to 13 residues. The CDR3 sequence: CASSSTIPGQAVF. The CDR3 bases are TGTGCCAGCAGTTCCACTATCCCGGGACAGGCTGTCTTT.